This is a list of T cell receptor beta chains from one sample in a study of CD8+ T cells in alopecia areata. Profiling relied on immunoSEQ multiplex PCR, and the TCRdb table lists in-frame clones only, not all of them. The profile shows 11,000 or so clones, approximately 60% of them singletons. What was sequenced was skin. Source of these receptors: a human donor with alopecia areata. Each CDR3 is given with its conserved first and last residue. D genes are given only for firm matches. The size field is filled for only some rows; it gives once, few, many or a size class.

D gene: .
J gene: TRBJ1-2
clone size: .
V gene: TRBV18
CDR3 protein: CASSPRAGPNYGYTF
CDR3 DNA: TGTGCCAGCTCACCAAGGGCAGGACCTAACTATGGCTACACCTTC

D gene: TRBD1
J gene: TRBJ2-7
clone size: .
V gene: TRBV6-4
CDR3 protein: CASSVGQGGSYEQYF
CDR3 DNA: TGTGCCAGCAGTGTCGGACAGGGGGGATCCTACGAGCAGTACTTC

D gene: .
J gene: TRBJ2-3
clone size: once
V gene: TRBV7-9
CDR3 protein: CASSLVNGDTQYF
CDR3 DNA: TGTGCCAGCAGCTTAGTAAACGGAGATACGCAGTATTTT

D gene: TRBD1
J gene: TRBJ1-1
clone size: .
V gene: TRBV15
CDR3 protein: CATSGQGGSEAFF
CDR3 DNA: TGTGCCACCAGCGGACAGGGGGGGAGTGAAGCTTTCTTT

D gene: TRBD1
J gene: TRBJ2-3
clone size: .
V gene: TRBV5-4
CDR3 protein: CASSLDRGVTDTQYF
CDR3 DNA: TGTGCCAGCAGCTTGGACAGGGGAGTAACCGATACGCAGTATTTT

D gene: .
J gene: TRBJ2-1
clone size: .
V gene: TRBV27
CDR3 protein: CASSAGRGHFF
CDR3 DNA: TGTGCCAGCAGCGCGGGTCGAGGCCACTTCTTC

D gene: .
J gene: TRBJ1-4
clone size: .
V gene: TRBV30
CDR3 protein: CAWSLTEADEKLFF
CDR3 DNA: TGTGCCTGGAGTCTGACAGAAGCAGATGAAAAACTGTTTTTT

D gene: .
J gene: TRBJ2-7
clone size: .
V gene: TRBV4-3
CDR3 protein: CASSQDLGPRSEQYF
CDR3 DNA: TGCGCCAGCAGCCAAGATCTGGGACCGAGATCCGAGCAGTACTTC

D gene: TRBD1
J gene: TRBJ2-3
clone size: .
V gene: TRBV7-2
CDR3 protein: CASSRDSSTDTQYF
CDR3 DNA: TGTGCCAGCAGCCGGGACAGCAGCACAGATACGCAGTATTTT

D gene: TRBD2
J gene: TRBJ2-1
clone size: .
V gene: TRBV9
CDR3 protein: CASSAGGSYNEQFF
CDR3 DNA: TGTGCCAGCAGCGCGGGAGGGAGCTACAATGAGCAGTTCTTC

D gene: .
J gene: TRBJ2-3
clone size: .
V gene: TRBV29-1
CDR3 protein: CSVGSTDTQYF
CDR3 DNA: TGCAGCGTAGGGAGCACAGATACGCAGTATTTT

D gene: .
J gene: TRBJ2-7
clone size: .
V gene: TRBV27
CDR3 protein: CASASAYEQYF
CDR3 DNA: TGTGCCAGCGCTTCTGCCTACGAGCAGTACTTC

D gene: TRBD2
J gene: TRBJ2-3
clone size: .
V gene: TRBV5-1
CDR3 protein: CASSFTAGGPTDTQYF
CDR3 DNA: TGCGCCAGCAGCTTCACAGCGGGGGGGCCTACAGATACGCAGTATTTT

D gene: .
J gene: TRBJ1-2
clone size: .
V gene: TRBV6-6
CDR3 protein: CASVGNVQTEYGYTF
CDR3 DNA: TGTGCCAGCGTGGGAAATGTTCAAACCGAGTATGGCTACACCTTC

D gene: .
J gene: TRBJ1-2
clone size: .
V gene: TRBV6-1
CDR3 protein: CASSGGGLLGDGYTF
CDR3 DNA: TGTGCCAGCAGTGGGGGGGGCCTTCTAGGGGATGGCTACACCTTC

D gene: .
J gene: TRBJ2-5
clone size: medium-sized
V gene: TRBV7-2
CDR3 protein: CASSSGTPGETQYF
CDR3 DNA: TGTGCCAGCAGCTCCGGGACCCCGGGGGAGACCCAGTACTTC

D gene: TRBD1
J gene: TRBJ1-2
clone size: .
V gene: TRBV5-1
CDR3 protein: CASSLADRGGGYTF
CDR3 DNA: TGCGCCAGCAGCTTGGCCGACAGGGGAGGAGGCTACACCTTC

D gene: TRBD1
J gene: TRBJ1-5
clone size: .
V gene: TRBV28
CDR3 protein: CASSRSRDRLAQPQHF
CDR3 DNA: TGTGCCAGCAGCCGGTCCCGGGACAGACTGGCTCAGCCCCAGCATTTT

D gene: .
J gene: TRBJ1-4
clone size: .
V gene: TRBV21-1
CDR3 protein: CASSKVRTGAEKLFF
CDR3 DNA: TGTGCCAGCAGCAAAGTCCGGACAGGGGCCGAAAAACTGTTTTTT

D gene: TRBD1
J gene: TRBJ2-6
clone size: .
V gene: TRBV28
CDR3 protein: CASTPRGPTGANVLTF
CDR3 DNA: TGTGCCAGCACCCCGAGGGGGCCTACAGGGGCCAACGTCCTGACTTTC

D gene: TRBD2
J gene: TRBJ2-1
clone size: medium-sized
V gene: TRBV30
CDR3 protein: CAFSGGLWDEQFF
CDR3 DNA: TGTGCCTTTAGCGGGGGCCTCTGGGATGAGCAGTTCTTC

D gene: .
J gene: TRBJ2-5
clone size: few
V gene: TRBV7-8
CDR3 protein: CASSLAGLAKTQYF
CDR3 DNA: TGTGCCAGCAGCTTAGCTGGGTTGGCCAAGACCCAGTACTTC

D gene: .
J gene: TRBJ1-6
clone size: once
V gene: TRBV15
CDR3 protein: CATTSGTNSPLHF
CDR3 DNA: TGTGCCACCACCTCCGGCACTAATTCACCCCTCCACTTT

D gene: .
J gene: TRBJ1-1
clone size: .
V gene: TRBV18
CDR3 protein: CASSPRQGEGAFF
CDR3 DNA: TGTGCCAGCTCACCACGGCAGGGCGAGGGAGCTTTCTTT

D gene: .
J gene: TRBJ1-5
clone size: .
V gene: TRBV20-1
CDR3 protein: CSARSGNTQHF
CDR3 DNA: TGCAGTGCCCGGTCCGGAAATACGCAGCATTTT

D gene: TRBD2
J gene: TRBJ2-4
clone size: .
V gene: TRBV27
CDR3 protein: CASSSISGGENIQYF
CDR3 DNA: TGTGCCAGCAGCTCTATCTCGGGGGGAGAAAACATTCAGTACTTC

D gene: .
J gene: TRBJ2-4
clone size: .
V gene: TRBV4-1
CDR3 protein: CASSTSREVLAKNIQYF
CDR3 DNA: TGCGCCAGCTCTACGTCGAGGGAGGTGCTAGCCAAAAACATTCAGTACTTC

D gene: TRBD1
J gene: TRBJ2-3
clone size: .
V gene: TRBV4-2
CDR3 protein: CASSPGTERGTQYF
CDR3 DNA: TGTGCCAGCAGCCCAGGGACAGAGAGAGGGACGCAGTATTTT

D gene: .
J gene: TRBJ1-1
clone size: .
V gene: TRBV7-9
CDR3 protein: CASSSQRNTEAFF
CDR3 DNA: TGTGCCAGCAGCTCCCAAAGGAACACTGAAGCTTTCTTT

D gene: .
J gene: TRBJ1-1
clone size: .
V gene: TRBV5-1
CDR3 protein: CASSRSGENTEAFF
CDR3 DNA: TGCGCCAGCAGCCGCTCGGGAGAGAACACTGAAGCTTTCTTT

D gene: TRBD1
J gene: TRBJ1-4
clone size: medium-sized
V gene: TRBV6-5
CDR3 protein: CASSHDRGGEKLFF
CDR3 DNA: TGTGCCAGCAGTCACGACAGGGGAGGTGAAAAACTGTTTTTT

D gene: TRBD2
J gene: TRBJ2-5
clone size: .
V gene: TRBV6-5
CDR3 protein: CASRRAGEETQYF
CDR3 DNA: TGTGCCAGTCGTAGAGCGGGAGAAGAGACCCAGTACTTC

D gene: .
J gene: TRBJ2-3
clone size: .
V gene: TRBV29-1
CDR3 protein: CSVERELADTQYF
CDR3 DNA: TGCAGCGTTGAGAGGGAGTTGGCAGATACGCAGTATTTT

D gene: .
J gene: TRBJ1-2
clone size: .
V gene: TRBV20-1
CDR3 protein: CSVGTNYGYTF
CDR3 DNA: TGCAGTGTCGGTACTAACTATGGCTACACCTTC

D gene: TRBD1
J gene: TRBJ2-3
clone size: .
V gene: TRBV11-2
CDR3 protein: CASSDGQGRVTDTQYF
CDR3 DNA: TGTGCCAGCAGCGACGGACAGGGGAGGGTCACAGATACGCAGTATTTT

D gene: .
J gene: TRBJ2-7
clone size: medium-sized
V gene: TRBV7-9
CDR3 protein: CASSLAIAYQYF
CDR3 DNA: TGTGCCAGCAGCTTGGCCATAGCATACCAGTACTTC

D gene: .
J gene: TRBJ1-1
clone size: few
V gene: TRBV10-3
CDR3 protein: CAISGAGFKDRAFF
CDR3 DNA: TGTGCCATCAGTGGCGCGGGGTTTAAGGACAGAGCTTTCTTT